This TCR beta chain was identified in a study of T cell clonotyping in hematopoietic cell transplantation (dated by TCRdb to about 2021). In the study overall: A total of 130 or so blood samples were collected in the study from 35 consecutive transplant recipients and their related donors. Recruitment of patients was conducted between 2015 and January 2017, and follow-up was continued until late 2020 or death.

Paper-wide results and their limitations: The sample size was limited and the cells went unsorted, which meant the CD4 and CD8 repertoire contributions could not be told apart. Broader posttransplant TCR repertoire diversity was predicted by donor and pretransplant recipient Inverse Simpson Index values. Recipient repertoires showed only a small fraction of overlap with donor repertoires, and over 95% appeared de novo at the given depth. A decrease in recipient TCR diversity was observed after transplant, and a progressive increase in pathologically expanded clonotypes was seen from day 30 to day 180.

TCR beta CDR3 regions were amplified from genomic DNA with the immunoSEQ assay, a bias-controlled multiplex PCR using V- and J-specific primers. In a second PCR step, the CDR3 amplicons were tagged with a proprietary barcode plus Illumina adapter sequences. An Illumina MiSeq instrument was used to sequence the CDR3 libraries. The source study handled its data this way. Export and quality control were handled in immunoSEQ Analyzer 3.0, while downstream analyses relied on R Bioconductor and Immunarch. Only productive rearrangements within the normalized downsampled data set were used in the calculation of repertoire metrics. In the normalized cohort, clonotypes with more than 5 templates were defined as pathologically expanded. Repertoire diversity was measured with the Inverse Simpson Index. To capture all clonotypes, CMV-specificity analyses were performed on the non-normalized data set. The table was pulled from immuneACCESS by TCRdb, which kept in-frame rearrangements only. Such tables lose some clones; where checked, under half of the loss comes from unresolved V genes, and the rest has no known cause. V, J and clone size are those of that table, while D and trimming were read from the DNA. In all, the sample holds roughly 3,000 clones, and under 65% of those were seen once. Approximately 22% of the sample rests with the top ten.

Notes on this clone: The antigen this receptor binds is unknown. Base qualities are not at hand, and no much larger clone is one base apart.

The CDR3 contains 13 residues, cysteine and phenylalanine counted. The sequence is cut down to CDR3 DNA, 39 bases in frame from base 1. This specimen's time point label, per the study, means: 30 days after allo-HCT. Blood from recipients was drawn roughly 28 days before transplant, then again at days 30, 100 and 180 after transplant. Nuclei Lysis Solution was used to extract genomic DNA from fresh or cryopreserved unfractionated peripheral blood mononuclear cells. The receptor's source is a female patient aged 25-39 years who had an allogeneic stem cell transplant, so T cells may come from the graft donor. Some clones in this sample may be carry-over from other donors' samples. Recombination connected TRBV21-1 to TRBJ2-5. TRBV21-1 is recorded as a pseudogene. The sequencing here drew on peripheral blood mononuclear cells, taken 30 days after allogeneic stem cell transplant. The CDR3 in this case is CASSCRDRETQYF. The DNA sequence follows: TGTGCCAGCAGCTGCAGAGATCGAGAGACCCAGTACTTC.